This passage covers 10 T cell receptor beta chains from one sample sequenced in a study of OX40 agonist ivuxolimab in advanced cancers. This table comes from immunoSEQ multiplex PCR, and its TCRdb copy is limited to in-frame clones, with some not included. Among approximately 86,000 clones listed, about 90% were seen once. The sequenced sample was CD4+ or CD8+ T cells sorted from blood, obtained in a trial of the OX40 agonist ivuxolimab. All receptors come from an adult with an advanced solid tumor such as melanoma, head and neck, liver or kidney cancer.

This sequence joins TRBV6-5 and TRBJ2-1; 7 nucleotides agree with TRBD2. CDR1 is MNHEY and CDR2 is SVGAGI in the germline V gene. CDR3 length: 13 amino acids. Germline trimming cut 10 bases from V and 9 bases from J; bases unmatched to any gene: 12. CDR3 sequence reads: CATDGLVSGEQFF. The CDR3 coding sequence is TGTGCCACAGACGGACTAGTCAGTGGTGAGCAGTTCTTC.

The chain links TRBV19 to TRBJ1-3; tentative D call: TRBD1 (6 bases). Germline assignment: CDR1 LNHDA and CDR2 SQIVND (reference sequence). V dropped 5 bases and J dropped 0 bases, with 14 bases sitting between them. This CDR3 contains 16 residues. Here the CDR3 DNA reads TGTGCCAGTAGTTTGGGACACCCCAGCTCTGGAAACACCATATATTTT. Protein sequence: CASSLGHPSSGNTIYF.

The J gene is TRBJ1-2, the V gene TRBV19; possibly TRBD1 for D (5 bases). Germline CDR1 and CDR2: LNHDA and SQIVND (reference sequence). Deletions cut 5 bases from V and 4 bases from J, with 14 bases between. This CDR3 region has 14 residues. The CDR3 spells CASSLGTFGYGYTF. CDR3 coding DNA: TGTGCCAGTAGTCTAGGGACGTTCGGCTATGGCTACACCTTC.

V is TRBV11-2 and J is TRBJ2-5; no definite D call. V was shortened by 0 bases and J by 4 bases, with 6 bases between the two germline ends. This CDR3 has 13 residues. The germline V gene has CDR1 SGHAT and CDR2 FQNNGV. CDR3: CASSLDLGETQYF. Written as DNA, the CDR3 is TGTGCCAGCAGCTTAGATCTTGGAGAGACCCAGTACTTC. The full variable domain, in which reference TRBV11-2 and TRBJ2-5 provide the parts outside the CDR3, is EAGVAQSPRYKIIEKRQSVAFWCNPISGHATLYWYQQILGQGPKLLIQFQNNGVVDDSQLPKDRFSAERLKGVDSTLKIQPAKLEDSAVYLCASSLDLGETQYFGPGTRLLVL.

The chain joins TRBV28 to TRBJ1-2, with D unclear. Germline assignment: CDR1 MDHEN and CDR2 SYDVKM. There are 15 residues in the CDR3. V dropped 1 base and J dropped 4 bases, with 13 bases sitting between them. CDR3 nucleotides: TGTGCCAGCAGTTTATTGGGCTCAACCATCTATGGCTACACCTTC. As protein: CASSLLGSTIYGYTF.

V usage is TRBV11-3 and J usage is TRBJ2-7; D possibly uses TRBD1 or TRBD2 (5 bases each). There are 15 residues in the CDR3. The V end lost 4 bases, the J end lost 2 bases, and 15 bases lay between the germline ends. Germline V gene lookup returns CDR1 SGHNT and CDR2 YENEEA. This CDR3 is CASSSSWGSTYEQYF. As DNA, the CDR3 is TGTGCCAGCAGCTCGAGTTGGGGGTCCACCTACGAGCAGTACTTC.

Here the CDR3 reads CASSFTSGSSYEQYF. DNA for the CDR3: TGTGCCAGCAGCTTCACTAGCGGGAGTTCCTACGAGCAGTACTTC. The chain is built from TRBV7-2 and TRBJ2-7; 11 bases agree with TRBD2. CDR3 length: 15 amino acids. J was trimmed by 1 base and V by 3 bases; bases with no gene match: 2. Germline V CDR1 and CDR2: SGHTA, FQGNSA.

The V and J genes are TRBV9 and TRBJ2-3, with D perhaps TRBD2 (5 bases). Germline V gene sequence: CDR1 SGDLS, CDR2 YYNGEE. The CDR3 has 14 amino acids. The V end was cut by 0 bases, the J end by 6 bases, with 11 bases between. The CDR3 loop reads CASSVGPSLDTQYF. The DNA for the CDR3 is TGTGCCAGCAGCGTAGGGCCTAGCCTGGATACGCAGTATTTT.

This clone was seen just once. The chain carries TRBV4-2 and TRBJ1-5; D is undetermined. CDR1 and CDR2 (germline): LGHNA, YNFKEQ. The CDR3 has 13 amino acids. V was trimmed by 2 bases and J by 0 bases, leaving 2 bases between them. The CDR3 region has the DNA TGTGCCAGCAGCCAAAATAGCAATCAGCCCCAGCATTTT. It codes for CASSQNSNQPQHF.

This clone is a singleton in its sample. The rearrangement joins TRBV7-2 to TRBJ2-1; a weak D match, TRBD2 (6 bases). Germline V gene sequence: CDR1 SGHTA, CDR2 FQGNSA. CDR3 length equals 15 residues. V lost 4 bases and J lost 6, with 16 bases in between. This CDR3 is CASSSYVGGGNEQFF. CDR3 DNA sequence: TGTGCCAGCAGCTCCTATGTGGGAGGCGGCAATGAGCAGTTCTTC.